One TCR beta chain is described in this entry. It has no known antigen specificity. No base quality values were provided; no much bigger clone lies one nucleotide off. Preparation of the library involved the immunoSEQ multiplex PCR assay. The hsTCRB Kit was used according to the manufacturer's protocol to amplify rearranged TCR beta chain sequences. TCRB libraries were sequenced on an Illumina MiSeq. The authors' pipeline ran thus. Demultiplexing, trimming and gene mapping were performed with the kit vendor's proprietary platform. TCRdb holds this immuneACCESS table with in-frame rearrangements only. Some clones are missing; in checked studies, unresolved V genes explain under half, and the rest has no known cause. The V and J calls and clone size are taken from that table; D and trimming were inferred from the DNA. The sample profile shows tens of thousands of clones; 75% of them were found once. Clones ranked in the top ten supply 8.9% of the sample.

What this sample's time point label stands for: week 47, end of study. Each vaccine dose, consisting of 300 ug of a 20-mer mutant IDH1 peptide in Montanide, was administered subcutaneously with topical imiquimod. Eight vaccinations were administered to patients in weeks 1, 3, 5, 7, 11, 15, 19 and 23, corresponding to visits V03 through V10. The donors had newly diagnosed IDH1-mutant astrocytomas of WHO grade 3 or 4 that showed loss of nuclear ATRX. The samples were drawn from NOA16, a multicentre, single-arm, open-label phase I trial in Germany that tested a mutant IDH1 peptide vaccine in humans for the first time. Genomic DNA for TCRB sequencing was isolated from EDTA blood with the DNeasy Blood and Tissue Kit. Taken from cysteine to phenylalanine, the CDR3 has 12 residues. The entry retains the CDR3 DNA only, 36 bases that are in frame from base 1. Taken from the germline V gene, the CDR1 and CDR2 loops are SGHTA and FQGNSA. The junction shows trimming of 5 bases on V and 5 bases on J, plus 6 bases between the germline ends.

These data belong to a study of a mutant IDH1 vaccine in newly diagnosed glioma (dated by TCRdb to about 2021). In terms of the full investigation: Vaccination began 4-6 weeks after radiotherapy alone, or alongside temozolomide cycles in the chemotherapy-containing groups. Of the roughly 34 treated patients, around 62% were male and 37.5% were female, and a mean age of roughly 37 years was recorded. Before enrollment, patients had received standard therapy of radiotherapy alone, temozolomide alone, or radiochemotherapy with temozolomide; most received the combination. The week-35 safety follow-up was designated visit V12, and the week-47 end of study was designated visit V13. Peripheral blood samples were drawn at six visits, namely V03 (baseline), V05, V07, V10, V12 and V13. For exploratory analyses, longitudinal TCRB deep sequencing was carried out in 25 treated patients wherever samples were available. Results and caveats for the whole study, not just this receptor: Selection of PBMC samples for TCRB deep sequencing was based on availability. Vaccine-induced immune responses across multiple MHC alleles were detected in roughly 94% of patients. No apparent relationship was observed between pseudoprogression and alterations in the top peripheral T cell clonotypes detected by TCRB sequencing. The authors noted that analyses of patient blood samples could not be reproduced because of sample limitations.

The chain is encoded by TRBV7-2 joined to TRBJ1-4, with the D gene uncertain. This clonotype was sampled from a man aged 35 to 55 with glioma. Sequencing used PBMCs, obtained from a glioma patient whose treatment included an IDH1 peptide vaccine. The DNA sequence is TGTGCCAGCAGCCAAGTCAATGAAAAACTGTTTTTT. It encodes CASSQVNEKLFF.